These 18 T cell receptor beta chains share one sample of origin, sequenced in a study of blood T cell repertoires in COVID-19. Assay: immunoSEQ multiplex PCR; the TCRdb copy retains only in-frame clones and omits some. The sample gives roughly 50,000 clones, about 90% of which show up once; 10% to 15% is in the top ten. The specimen was peripheral blood. These receptors were collected from an elderly man with acute or convalescent COVID-19.

The V and J genes are TRBV5-1 and TRBJ2-3; TRBD2 agrees at 8 bases. Germline V CDR1 and CDR2: SGHRS, YFSETQ. The V segment lost 5 bases and the J segment 3 bases; nucleotides outside the gene matches: 8. The CDR3 runs to 15 residues. The CDR3 loop is CASSFVGLGTDTQYF. The CDR3 nucleotides read TGCGCCAGCAGTTTTGTGGGACTAGGGACAGATACGCAGTATTTT.

The count of this clone is one. The chain employs TRBV30 and TRBJ2-7, with D possibly TRBD1 on 5 matching bases. This CDR3 has 13 residues. Germline lookup yields CDR1 GTSNPN and CDR2 SVGIG (reference sequence). Trimming pared 1 base from V and 6 bases from J, leaving 13 bases between. CDR3 nucleotides: TGTGCCTGGAGTGACAGGCCCACCGGCGAGCAGTACTTC. Protein sequence: CAWSDRPTGEQYF.

This clone was observed a handful of times. This chain connects TRBV12-5 to TRBJ1-2; 9 nucleotides match TRBD1. Looked up from germline, CDR1 is LGHNT and CDR2 is FRNRAP. The CDR3 has 15 amino acids. J lost 6 bases, V lost 3 bases, and 8 bases had no gene match. The CDR3 DNA reads as TGTGCTAGTGGTTTCTCGGACAGGGGAATCCATGGCTACACCTTC. This codes for CASGFSDRGIHGYTF.

The rearrangement uses TRBV14 and TRBJ1-2; 8 nucleotides agree with TRBD1. After removal of 0 bases from V and 4 bases from J, the junction contained 4 bases not matched to a gene. From germline, CDR1 is SGHDN and CDR2 FVKESK. The CDR3 loop spans 15 amino acids. The CDR3 is CASSQDRTGIYGYTF. The DNA of the CDR3 is TGTGCCAGCAGCCAAGATCGGACAGGGATCTATGGCTACACCTTC.

V is TRBV5-1 and J is TRBJ2-7; a weak D match, TRBD1 (5 bases). V gave up 2 bases and J gave up 4 bases, with 16 bases separating them. Looked up from germline, CDR1 is SGHRS and CDR2 is YFSETQ. The CDR3 is 15 residues long. This CDR3 is CASSFGGAPTYEQYF. The CDR3 DNA follows: TGCGCCAGCAGCTTCGGTGGGGCTCCCACTTACGAGCAGTACTTC. The whole variable domain, filled in from reference TRBV5-1 and TRBJ2-7, reads KAGVTQTPRYLIKTRGQQVTLSCSPISGHRSVSWYQQTPGQGLQFLFEYFSETQRNKGNFPGRFSGRQFSNSRSEMNVSTLELGDSALYLCASSFGGAPTYEQYFGPGTRLTVT.

This chain links TRBV28 with TRBJ2-1; 8 positions match TRBD2. After removal of 6 bases from V and 6 bases from J, the junction contained 13 bases not matched to a gene. Germline loops: CDR1 MDHEN, CDR2 SYDVKM. The CDR3 length is 16 residues. The CDR3 here is CASRPPGIAGFNEQFF. DNA of the CDR3: TGTGCCAGCAGACCCCCGGGGATAGCGGGGTTCAATGAGCAGTTCTTC.

This clone has just one count. This chain links TRBV7-8 with TRBJ2-2; D gene ambiguous. In germline, CDR1 is SGHVS, CDR2 FQNEAQ. V lost 0 bases and J 7 bases, leaving 3 bases between the germline ends. This CDR3 has 12 residues. Written as DNA, the CDR3 is TGTGCCAGCAGCTTAGCCATCGGGGAGCTGTTTTTT. The encoded protein is CASSLAIGELFF.

Sample share makes this clone medium-sized (0.01 to 0.1%). This chain joins TRBV7-9 and TRBJ2-1, with 14 bases fitting TRBD2. The CDR3 totals 16 residues. Trimming removed 4 bases from V and 5 bases from J; junction bases left unmatched: 4. Germline CDR1 is SEHNR and CDR2 is FQNEAQ (reference sequence). The DNA of the CDR3 is TGTGCCAGCAGCTCCTGGACTAGCGGGGGGCACAATGAGCAGTTCTTC. This codes for CASSSWTSGGHNEQFF.

This clone has a handful of counts. CDR3 sequence: CASSPSGTGDTEAFF. CDR3 bases: TGTGCCAGCAGCCCTTCCGGGACAGGGGACACTGAAGCTTTCTTT. The rearrangement joins TRBV28 to TRBJ1-1; 10 bases are shared with TRBD1. Trimming cost V 6 bases and J 3 bases; bases outside gene matches: 7. The CDR3 contains 15 residues. Germline CDR1 and CDR2: MDHEN and SYDVKM.

The CDR3 here is CASRPVGGDYGYTF. The CDR3 DNA follows: TGTGCCAGCAGGCCAGTAGGGGGGGACTATGGCTACACCTTC. This sequence joins TRBV28 and TRBJ1-2; perhaps TRBD1 as D (6 bases). Trimming took off 6 bases at V and 3 bases at J, with 14 bases between the two ends. Germline lookup yields CDR1 MDHEN and CDR2 SYDVKM. This CDR3 is 14 amino acids long.

J is TRBJ2-5 and V is TRBV6-6, with TRBD2 as a possible D gene (6 bases). This CDR3 spans 13 amino acids. Germline V gene lookup returns CDR1 MNHNY and CDR2 SVGAGI (reference sequence). The ends were cut back, 4 bases at V and 5 bases at J, with 11 bases in the middle. CDR3 in DNA: TGTGCCAGCAGTTTGGAGGGGTGGGAGACCCAGTACTTC. Its protein is CASSLEGWETQYF.

The chain joins TRBV7-3 to TRBJ2-3, with a tentative D call TRBD1 (6 bases). Germline assignment: CDR1 SGHTA and CDR2 FQGTGA. This CDR3 has 15 residues. Trimming cost V 2 bases and J 3 bases, with 12 bases left between them. CDR3 loop: CASSLGQTGTDTQYF. CDR3 coding DNA: TGTGCCAGCAGCTTAGGGCAAACAGGGACAGATACGCAGTATTTT.

This clone appeared once. The V call is TRBV5-6, the J call TRBJ1-2, with no clear D. The CDR3 is made up of 16 amino acids. Germline lookup yields CDR1 SGHDT and CDR2 YYEEEE. V lost 6 bases and J lost 4, with 22 bases in between. CDR3 nucleotide sequence: TGTGCCAGCACCCCTGAGAGTAGTTCCTTTCCCTATGGCTACACCTTC. Translating it yields CASTPESSSFPYGYTF.

Here the CDR3 DNA reads TGTGCCAGCAGTTTGTCCCTTCGGGAGCAGTACTTC. Its protein product is CASSLSLREQYF. The genes are TRBV28 and TRBJ2-7; D uncertain. CDR1 and CDR2 from the germline V gene are MDHEN and SYDVKM. The CDR3 has 12 residues. V was clipped by 3 bases and J by 7 bases, with 10 bases between them.

This rearrangement joins TRBV5-1 to TRBJ2-3; a weak D match, TRBD2 (6 bases). Germline loops: CDR1 SGHRS, CDR2 YFSETQ. V shed 4 bases and J shed 8 bases, with 17 bases lying between them. The CDR3 has 14 residues. CDR3 in amino acids: CASSPQETRGTQYF. Written as DNA, the CDR3 is TGCGCCAGCAGCCCGCAAGAGACTAGAGGTACGCAGTATTTT.

The V and J genes are TRBV9 and TRBJ1-1; 11 positions match TRBD1. V lost 4 bases, J lost 6 bases, and 5 bases stayed unmatched. This CDR3 has 14 residues. The V gene's germline CDR1 is SGDLS and CDR2 YYNGEE. The CDR3 is CASSPRDRGSEAFF. CDR3 DNA sequence: TGTGCCAGCAGCCCCCGGGACAGGGGGTCTGAAGCTTTCTTT.

The chain is built from TRBV14 and TRBJ2-1; 9 bases are a match to TRBD2. The germline gives CDR1 SGHDN, CDR2 FVKESK. V trimming: 4 bases; J trimming: 6 bases; junction bases outside the gene matches: 7. This CDR3 has 15 residues. The CDR3 spells CASSPRGGRSNEQFF. The CDR3 DNA reads as TGTGCCAGCAGCCCGCGGGGGGGCAGGTCCAATGAGCAGTTCTTC.

This rearrangement joins TRBV5-8 to TRBJ2-5; 10 positions agree with TRBD2. Germline CDR1 and CDR2: SGHTS and YDEGEE. The J segment lost 2 bases and the V segment lost 3 bases, leaving 7 bases of the junction unmatched. There are 16 residues in the CDR3. CDR3: CASSWGLAGVQETQYF. The CDR3 DNA is TGTGCCAGCAGCTGGGGGCTAGCGGGGGTACAAGAGACCCAGTACTTC.